This T cell receptor beta chain is from a study of shared clonotypes between healthy human individuals. Study-wide context: A donor's plate count was three for CD4 naive and three for CD4 memory; CD8 naive had two and CD8 memory one.

The naive CD8 population came from CD45RO-negative cells selected for CCR7, without terminally differentiated effector memory CD45RA+ cells. Within Nashville, Tennessee resided all donors, each a Caucasian adult. This table comes from immunoSEQ multiplex PCR, and its TCRdb copy is limited to in-frame clones, with some not included. The data contain around 1.9 million clones, roughly 93% of them singletons. CDR1 is SGHTA, CDR2 FQGTGA, per germline. The CDR3 has 14 residues. Trimming cost V 5 bases and J 9 bases, with 19 bases left between them. The chain recombines TRBV7-3 with TRBJ2-5; D is possibly TRBD2 (5 bases). The sequenced material came from naive CD8+ T cells from PBMCs. The TCR originated in a man aged 18 to 35 in good health. Some clones in this sample may be carry-over from other donors' samples. CDR3: CASSQIGGSEAQYF. As DNA, the CDR3 is TGTGCCAGCAGCCAAATCGGCGGGTCGGAGGCCCAGTACTTC. The variable domain in full, completed from reference TRBV7-3 and TRBJ2-5, reads GAGVSQTPSNKVTEKGKYVELRCDPISGHTALYWYRQSLGQGPEFLIYFQGTGAADDSGLPNDRFFAVRPEGSVSTLKIQRTERGDSAVYLCASSQIGGSEAQYFGPGTRLLVL.